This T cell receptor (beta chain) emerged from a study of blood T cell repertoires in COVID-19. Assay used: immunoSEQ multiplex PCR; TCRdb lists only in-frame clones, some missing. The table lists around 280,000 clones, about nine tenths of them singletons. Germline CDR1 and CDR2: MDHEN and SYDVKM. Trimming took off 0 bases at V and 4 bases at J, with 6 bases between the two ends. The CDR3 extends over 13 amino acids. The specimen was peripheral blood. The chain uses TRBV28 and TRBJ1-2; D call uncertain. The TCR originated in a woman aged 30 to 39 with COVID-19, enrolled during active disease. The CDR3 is CASSLWDSYGYTF. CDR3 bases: TGTGCCAGCAGTTTATGGGACTCCTATGGCTACACCTTC.